This TCR beta chain was sequenced in a study of blood T cell repertoires in COVID-19. At the level of the study: The samples span acute and convalescent COVID-19 from the United States, Italy and Spain. Nucleic acid was either cDNA or gDNA, and it came from T cells, B-cell-depleted T cells, or PBMCs.

J was trimmed by 8 bases and V by 3 bases; bases with no gene match: 3. Germline loops: CDR1 SGDLS, CDR2 YYNGEE. This CDR3 spans 14 amino acids. As handled by the study authors: Counts of nucleated cells, estimated from reference gene primer amplification, were obtained. The repertoire was sequenced with immunoSEQ multiplex PCR; TCRdb's copy has only in-frame clones and lacks some. V and J calls and clone size follow that table, whereas D and trimming were derived from the DNA. The sample shows about 200,000 clones, approximately 80% of them seen only once. The sequenced sample consisted of peripheral blood. The TCR originated in a human donor in a cohort sampled during active COVID-19. The chain recombines TRBV9 with TRBJ2-1; TRBD2 agrees at 12 bases. CDR3 bases: TGTGCCAGCAGCGACGGACTAGCGGGATATGAGCAGTTCTTC. It specifies CASSDGLAGYEQFF.